This T cell receptor (beta chain) was obtained from a study of identical twins. Study-level results: Conclusions came from cross-sectional statistical analysis, not from following the same donors.

For this clonotype: Its matching antigen is unknown.

Template switching added a universal primer site, and cDNA bore unique molecular identifiers. One entry per CDR3 protein, called by TCRdb with MiXCR from the 5' RACE reads. The sample records approximately 220,000 distinct CDR3 sequences, under 10% being singletons. Germline CDR1 reads SGHVS; CDR2 reads FQNEAQ. The CDR3 is made up of 16 amino acids. V was cut by 4 bases and J by 5 bases, with 18 bases left in between. In addition, the sample was reused for a study of yellow fever vaccine responses in identical twins. That study adds: Twins reportedly appeared to share part of their vaccine T cell response while keeping part individual.

The sequenced sample was memory (CD45RO+) T cells sorted from blood. The sequence came from a woman younger than 35 in good health. The rearrangement joins TRBV7-8 to TRBJ2-1, with D perhaps TRBD2 (6 bases). The CDR3 nucleotides are TGTGCCAGCAGCTCCCCACTCACTCGGGGGAACAATGAGCAGTTCTTC. Protein: CASSSPLTRGNNEQFF.